This TCR beta chain is drawn from a study of shared T cell receptors in the human thymus. As to this clone: The junction and the germline gene differ at one end; a read error may be behind it. The sample has other DNA sequences that encode this CDR3 too.

The CDR3 loop spans 21 amino acids. CDR1 is LGHNA, CDR2 YSLEER, per germline. TCRdb keeps only in-frame clones here, not all; method: immunoSEQ multiplex PCR. The sample records around 730,000 clones, approximately 83% being singletons. These data also formed part of another study, on human thymus T cells. That work contributes: Resections obtained during corrective heart surgery supplied the thymus tissue. What appeared biased in thymic and blood repertoires was the usage of V and J genes. Related work found strong thymic repertoire overlap between unrelated individuals.

The receptor was derived from a girl younger than two with a congenital heart defect. The sample was thymocytes. The V gene is TRBV4-3, the J gene TRBJ1-6, with D possibly TRBD1 on 5 matching bases. Written as DNA, the CDR3 is TGCGCCAGCAGCCAAGATTGGGACTTCACAAACCCGAGCTCCTATAATTCCCCCCTCCACTTT. As protein: CASSQDWDFTNPSSYNSPLHF.